The rows below give T cell receptor beta chains drawn from one sample of a study of cytomegalovirus exposure and HLA in healthy donors. The data were produced by immunoSEQ multiplex PCR, yet TCRdb's version contains in-frame clones alone and is incomplete. The repertoire consists of around 110,000 clones, with approximately 70% occurring once and the leading ten covering just over 8.5%. Sequencing was performed on PBMCs. All receptors come from a man younger than 40 in good health and CMV-seropositive. The CDR3 runs from the conserved cysteine through the conserved F or W. Fields, in order: V gene, clone size, J gene, CDR3 length, CDR3 protein. Expanded clones get a size class; other rows say once, few or many, or leave the size out.

TRBV11-2	-	TRBJ1-2	13	CASSLVKDRLSTF
TRBV19	few	TRBJ1-3	16	CASSNRGPVSGNTIYF
TRBV9	-	TRBJ1-2	14	CASSVGSKSEGYTF
TRBV5-1	few	TRBJ2-1	15	CASSSPGLVFGEQFF
TRBV5-6	-	TRBJ2-1	15	CASSPGTGRTHEQFF
TRBV2	-	TRBJ1-6	15	CASIGQQGGNSPLHF
TRBV14	once	TRBJ2-1	17	CASSQGGRGYSYNEQFF
TRBV2	-	TRBJ2-5	13	CASSEIGLSTQYF
TRBV9	few	TRBJ1-2	14	CASSVEAGRGGYTF
TRBV30	-	TRBJ1-2	14	CAWSVGGVIYGYTF
TRBV28	-	TRBJ1-5	16	CASIQRWLGGNQPQHF
TRBV29-1	-	TRBJ1-1	13	CSGALGPNTEAFF
TRBV27	-	TRBJ2-1	16	CASSYYRDRFYNEQFF
TRBV30	-	TRBJ2-3	13	CAWNLGTGETQYF
TRBV9	-	TRBJ2-7	16	CASSPHGEREIHEQYF
TRBV25-1	-	TRBJ2-6	13	CASMSSGANVLTF
TRBV18	-	TRBJ2-4	17	CASSPLSGVRAKNIQYF
TRBV5-6	-	TRBJ2-3	16	CASSFWWEHGTDTQYF
TRBV27	-	TRBJ1-2	18	CASSSDPVGQGERYGYTF